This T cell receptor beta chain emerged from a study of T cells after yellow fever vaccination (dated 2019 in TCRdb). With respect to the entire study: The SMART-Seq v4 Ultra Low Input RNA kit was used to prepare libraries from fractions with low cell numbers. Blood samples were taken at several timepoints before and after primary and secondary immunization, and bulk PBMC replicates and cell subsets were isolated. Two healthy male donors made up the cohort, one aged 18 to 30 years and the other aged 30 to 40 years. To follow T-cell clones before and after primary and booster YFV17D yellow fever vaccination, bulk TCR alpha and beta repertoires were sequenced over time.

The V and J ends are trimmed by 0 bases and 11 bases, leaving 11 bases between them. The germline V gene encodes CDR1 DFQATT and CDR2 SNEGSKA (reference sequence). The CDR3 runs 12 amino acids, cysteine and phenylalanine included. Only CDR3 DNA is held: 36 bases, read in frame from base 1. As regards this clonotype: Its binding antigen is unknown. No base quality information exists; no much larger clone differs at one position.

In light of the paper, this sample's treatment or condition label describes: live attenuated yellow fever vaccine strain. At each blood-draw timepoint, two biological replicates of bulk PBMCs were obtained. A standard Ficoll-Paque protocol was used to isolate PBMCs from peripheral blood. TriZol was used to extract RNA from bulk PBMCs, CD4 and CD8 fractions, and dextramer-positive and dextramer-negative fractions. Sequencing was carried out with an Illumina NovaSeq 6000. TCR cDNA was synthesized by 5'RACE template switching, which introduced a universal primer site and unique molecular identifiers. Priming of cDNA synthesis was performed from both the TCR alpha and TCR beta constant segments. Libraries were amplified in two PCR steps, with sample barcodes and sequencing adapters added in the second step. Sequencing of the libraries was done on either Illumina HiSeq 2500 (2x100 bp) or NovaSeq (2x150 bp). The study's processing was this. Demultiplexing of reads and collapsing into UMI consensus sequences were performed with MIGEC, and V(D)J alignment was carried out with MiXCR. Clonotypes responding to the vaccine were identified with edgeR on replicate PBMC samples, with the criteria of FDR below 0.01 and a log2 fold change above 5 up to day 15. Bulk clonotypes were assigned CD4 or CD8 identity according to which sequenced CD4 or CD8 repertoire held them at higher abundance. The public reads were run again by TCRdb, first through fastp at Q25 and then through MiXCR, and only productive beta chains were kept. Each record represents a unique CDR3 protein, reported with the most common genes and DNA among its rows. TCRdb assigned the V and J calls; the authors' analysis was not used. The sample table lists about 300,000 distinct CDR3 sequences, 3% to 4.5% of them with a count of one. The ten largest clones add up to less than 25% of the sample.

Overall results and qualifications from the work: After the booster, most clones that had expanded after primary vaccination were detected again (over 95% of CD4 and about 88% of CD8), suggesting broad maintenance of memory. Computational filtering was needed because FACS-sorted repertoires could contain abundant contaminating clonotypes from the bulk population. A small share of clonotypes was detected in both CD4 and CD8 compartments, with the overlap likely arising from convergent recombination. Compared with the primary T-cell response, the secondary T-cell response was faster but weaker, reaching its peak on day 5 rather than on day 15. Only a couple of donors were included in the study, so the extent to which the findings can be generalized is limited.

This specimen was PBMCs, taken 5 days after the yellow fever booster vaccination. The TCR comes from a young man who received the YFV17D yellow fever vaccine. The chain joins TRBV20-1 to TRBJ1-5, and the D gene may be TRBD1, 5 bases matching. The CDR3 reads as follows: CSARDLGGAQHF. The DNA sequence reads TGCAGTGCTAGAGACTTGGGGGGGGCCCAGCATTTT.